The T cell receptor (beta chain) described here comes from a study of cytomegalovirus exposure and HLA in healthy donors. V was pared by 1 base and J by 6 bases, with 5 bases of the junction left unmatched. The CDR3 covers 15 residues. Germline values: CDR1 LNHDA, CDR2 SQIVND (reference sequence). This clone was seen only once. Primers for the PCR totalled 60 Vbeta and 13 Jbeta. TCRdb keeps only in-frame clones here, not all; method: immunoSEQ multiplex PCR. The data hold tens of thousands of clones, with more than 80% observed a single time. Sequenced input: PBMCs. The receptor's source is a woman between 25 and 40 years old in good health and CMV-seronegative. The chain combines TRBV19 with TRBJ2-1; 8 positions agree with TRBD1. The chain's CDR3 is CASSIAQGAINEQFF. In DNA form, the CDR3 reads TGTGCCAGTAGTATAGCGCAGGGGGCAATCAATGAGCAGTTCTTC.